Presented here are 30 T cell receptor beta chains from one specimen sequenced in a study of identical twins (dated by TCRdb to 2015 to 2016). Library preparation was by 5' RACE. The data were produced on an Illumina HiSeq 2000. Clones were called with MiXCR by TCRdb after fastp trimmed the public reads at Q25, and only in-frame beta chains were retained. Every entry covers one CDR3 protein and lists the most common genes and DNA from its rows. Present in this sample are around 280,000 distinct CDR3 sequences, around 8.8% of which were seen just once. The biggest ten clones account for approximately 2% of the sample. The same specimen was also included in a second study, on yellow fever vaccine responses in identical twins.

The specimen sequenced was memory (CD45RO+) T cells sorted from blood. The cell subset or site label for this specimen denotes: CD45RO+ enriched T cells. The receptor set was obtained from a woman in her late teens or twenties in good health.

V and J are TRBV19 and TRBJ1-1; D call uncertain. This CDR3 is built from 12 residues. Per germline, CDR1 LNHDA and CDR2 SQIVND (reference sequence). The V and J ends lost 3 bases and 6 bases respectively, with 8 bases between them. CDR3: CASSMVRAEAFF. DNA of the CDR3: TGTGCCAGTAGTATGGTGAGAGCTGAAGCTTTCTTT.

The CDR3 bases are TGTGCCAGCAGCCAAGTAGGGGCTGAAGCTTTCTTT. This translates into CASSQVGAEAFF. The chain carries TRBV3-1 and TRBJ1-1, with D possibly matching TRBD1 (5 bases). Germline V lookup: CDR1 LGHDT, CDR2 YNNKEL (reference sequence). The CDR3 length is 12 residues. Deletions cut 1 base from V and 6 bases from J, with 6 bases between.

This clonotype was counted between two and nine times. The chain carries TRBV7-7 and TRBJ2-2; D could derive from TRBD1 or TRBD2 (5 bases each). The germline CDR1 and CDR2 sequences are SSHAT and FNYEAQ (reference sequence). The CDR3 sequence is 17 residues long. Trimming took off 1 base at V and 2 bases at J, with 14 bases between the two ends. The CDR3 bases are TGTGCCAGCAGCTTAGTGGGGGATAGCGTTAACACCGGGGAGCTGTTTTTT. It is translated as CASSLVGDSVNTGELFF.

This clonotype appeared many times. The chain employs TRBV5-1 and TRBJ1-2; D not resolved. Per the germline V gene, CDR1 is SGHRS and CDR2 is YFSETQ. The CDR3 spans 12 residues. The V gene lost 4 bases and the J gene lost 6 bases, with 10 bases spanning the gap. The CDR3 bases are TGCGCCAGCAGCCTCGGAACCCATGGCTACACCTTC. Translation: CASSLGTHGYTF.

This clonotype was seen at least ten times. CDR3 in amino acids: CASSREGLVPTGELFF. CDR3 DNA sequence: TGCGCCAGCAGCAGAGAGGGACTAGTGCCCACCGGGGAGCTGTTTTTT. This chain joins TRBV4-1 and TRBJ2-2, with 8 bases matching TRBD2. J was trimmed by 4 bases and V by 5 bases; bases with no gene match: 9. Germline lookup yields CDR1 MGHRA and CDR2 YSYEKL. This CDR3 is built from 16 residues.

This clonotype was seen only a few times. The rearrangement uses TRBV10-2 and TRBJ2-5; 11 bases are a match to TRBD1. V was pared by 8 bases and J by 2 bases, with 10 bases of the junction left unmatched. Germline CDR1 WSHSY, CDR2 SAAADI. The CDR3 runs 16 residues. This CDR3 is CASHTGTGGGQETQYF. Here the CDR3 DNA reads TGCGCCAGCCATACCGGGACAGGGGGGGGACAAGAGACCCAGTACTTC.

This clonotype has ten or more counts. The J gene is TRBJ1-3, the V gene TRBV11-2; tentatively, D is TRBD1 (5 bases). Deletions cut 5 bases from V and 6 bases from J, with 20 bases between. CDR3 length equals 16 residues. Germline lookup yields CDR1 SGHAT and CDR2 FQNNGV. The CDR3: CASSPRASRGVNTIYF. The CDR3 DNA is TGTGCCAGCAGCCCGAGGGCGAGCAGAGGGGTAAACACCATATATTTT.

This clonotype has just a few counts. This sequence joins TRBV18 and TRBJ2-3; D perhaps matches TRBD2 (6 bases). The length of the CDR3 is 15 residues. The germline V gene encodes CDR1 KGHSH and CDR2 LQKENI. The V and J ends lost 0 bases and 5 bases respectively, with 12 bases between them. This chain's CDR3 is CASSPPTPGGDTQYF. CDR3 bases: TGTGCCAGCTCACCACCTACCCCCGGGGGAGATACGCAGTATTTT. The full variable domain, with the rest looked up from reference TRBV18 and TRBJ2-3, is NAGVMQNPRHLVRRRGQEARLRCSPMKGHSHVYWYRQLPEEGLKFMVYLQKENIIDESGMPKERFSAEFPKEGPSILRIQQVVRGDSAAYFCASSPPTPGGDTQYFGPGTRLTVL.

This clonotype was counted ten times or more. The V gene is TRBV6-1, the J gene TRBJ1-6; D uncertain. Per the germline V gene, CDR1 is MNHNS and CDR2 is SASEGT. This CDR3 is 13 amino acids long. The ends were cut back, 2 bases at V and 15 bases at J, with 14 bases in the middle. Written as DNA, the CDR3 is TGTGCCAGCAGTGAATCCGAGCCATACCACCTCCACTTT. It encodes CASSESEPYHLHF.

This clonotype turned up a few times. This chain joins TRBV5-1 and TRBJ2-1; tentative D call: TRBD1 (5 bases). Germline CDR1 is SGHRS and CDR2 is YFSETQ. V was shortened by 0 bases and J by 3 bases, with 10 bases between the two germline ends. The CDR3 has 15 amino acids. CDR3 in amino acids: CASSLEGRDYNEQFF. CDR3 coding DNA: TGCGCCAGCAGCTTGGAAGGCAGGGACTACAATGAGCAGTTCTTC.

The chain combines TRBV20-1 with TRBJ2-5; 9 bases are a match to TRBD1. The length of the CDR3 is 13 residues. Germline loops: CDR1 DFQATT, CDR2 SNEGSKA (reference sequence). With 5 bases clipped from V and 4 bases from J, the junction kept 5 bases outside the gene matches. The CDR3 sequence is CSAGGQGGETQYF. The CDR3 nucleotides read TGCAGTGCTGGGGGACAGGGAGGAGAGACCCAGTACTTC.

This rearrangement joins TRBV7-9 to TRBJ2-2, with D perhaps being TRBD1 or TRBD2 (6 bases each). Trimming left V 5 bases short and J 4 bases short, with 20 bases between. The CDR3 extends over 17 amino acids. Germline-derived CDR1 and CDR2 are SEHNR and FQNEAQ (reference sequence). For the CDR3, the DNA is TGTGCCAGCAGCCCCCCAGTCGGGGGCGGAGGCACCGGGGAGCTGTTTTTT. It specifies CASSPPVGGGGTGELFF.

This clonotype was detected only a few times. The chain recombines TRBV7-6 with TRBJ2-7, with unresolved D. Trimming pared 1 base from V and 3 bases from J, leaving 10 bases between. This CDR3 has 14 amino acids. From germline, CDR1 is SGHVS and CDR2 FNYEAQ. The DNA of the CDR3 is TGTGCCAGCAGCTTAGAAGACAAGTACTACGAGCAGTACTTC. This encodes CASSLEDKYYEQYF.

This clonotype has more than one count but fewer than ten. This rearrangement joins TRBV7-9 to TRBJ2-3; D may be TRBD2 (6 bases). V was pared by 1 base and J by 8 bases, with 13 bases between. Germline-derived CDR1 and CDR2 are SEHNR and FQNEAQ (reference sequence). The CDR3 spans 14 residues. This CDR3 reads CASSLGTSSGTQYF. The CDR3 DNA reads TGTGCCAGCAGCTTAGGTACTAGCTCAGGTACGCAGTATTTT.

The table lists this clonotype with a few counts. The chain recombines TRBV7-8 with TRBJ2-2, with 9 bases fitting TRBD2. The CDR3 is made up of 16 amino acids. The germline V gene has CDR1 SGHVS and CDR2 FQNEAQ. Trimming took 6 bases from V and 7 from J; bases not matched to a gene: 12. CDR3 amino acids: CASSRMTSGNGGELFF. As DNA, the CDR3 is TGTGCCAGCAGTCGCATGACTAGCGGAAATGGCGGGGAGCTGTTTTTT.

This clonotype was seen ten or more times. V usage is TRBV2 and J usage is TRBJ2-3; D gene ambiguous. V was pared by 2 bases and J by 1 base, with 4 bases between. The CDR3 contains 13 residues. The germline V gene has CDR1 SNHLY and CDR2 FYNNEI. The CDR3 DNA is TGTGCCAGCAGTGAACAGGGCACAGATACGCAGTATTTT. This sequence encodes CASSEQGTDTQYF.

Notes on this clonotype: One junction end does not reproduce the germline sequence, and a read error may be involved. The chain is built from TRBV3-1 and TRBJ2-1; 9 bases align to TRBD2. Looked up from germline, CDR1 is LGHDT and CDR2 is YNNKEL (reference sequence). The CDR3 loop spans 20 amino acids. The CDR3 nucleotides read TGTGCCAGCTGCCAAGGATTCTTGCGGGAGGGGGGGAGTTCCTACAATGAGCAGTTCTTC. This translates into CASCQGFLREGGSSYNEQFF.

This clonotype turned up a few times. V usage is TRBV20-1 and J usage is TRBJ2-5, with D possibly TRBD2 on 6 matching bases. The CDR3 is 14 residues long. Germline V CDR1 and CDR2: DFQATT, SNEGSKA (reference sequence). Trimming shortened V by 3 bases and J by 2 bases, and 13 bases separated the two germline ends. CDR3: CSARAGLPQETQYF. The CDR3 DNA reads as TGCAGTGCTAGGGCGGGGCTGCCTCAAGAGACCCAGTACTTC.

This chain links TRBV5-4 with TRBJ1-1; TRBD1 matches 7 bases. J gave up 5 bases and V 6 bases, and 7 bases lay outside the gene matches. Germline loops: CDR1 SGHNT, CDR2 YYREEE (reference sequence). The CDR3 length is 13 residues. CDR3 DNA sequence: TGTGCCAGCAAAAACAGGGGAGGAACTGAAGCTTTCTTT. The encoded protein is CASKNRGGTEAFF.

This clonotype has ten or more counts. The chain recombines TRBV7-9 with TRBJ2-1; 9 positions agree with TRBD1. Trimming cost V 4 bases and J 6 bases; bases outside gene matches: 7. This CDR3 contains 15 residues. The germline V gene has CDR1 SEHNR and CDR2 FQNEAQ (reference sequence). DNA for the CDR3: TGTGCCAGCAGCTCGGACAGGGGCCGCGGCAATGAGCAGTTCTTC. Amino acid sequence: CASSSDRGRGNEQFF. The full variable domain, completed using reference TRBV7-9 and TRBJ2-1, is DTGVSQNPRHKITKRGQNVTFRCDPISEHNRLYWYRQTLGQGPEFLTYFQNEAQLEKSRLLSDRFSAERPKGSFSTLEIQRTEQGDSAMYLCASSSDRGRGNEQFFGPGTRLTVL.

This clonotype was observed a handful of times. The rearrangement links TRBV2 to TRBJ2-5; 8 nucleotides align to TRBD1. There are 15 residues in the CDR3. V was pared by 3 bases and J by 1 base, with 4 bases of the junction left unmatched. Germline lookup yields CDR1 SNHLY and CDR2 FYNNEI. The CDR3 loop reads CASSEGQVSQETQYF. The CDR3 coding sequence is TGTGCCAGCAGTGAGGGACAGGTGTCCCAAGAGACCCAGTACTTC.

This rearrangement joins TRBV23-1 to TRBJ1-1; 7 bases map to TRBD1. TRBV23-1 is an open reading frame, and its role is uncertain. V gave up 6 bases and J gave up 3 bases; unmatched junction bases: 4. The CDR3 is 13 amino acids. The CDR3 reads CASRWTGHTEAFF. For the CDR3, the DNA is TGCGCCAGCAGATGGACAGGCCACACTGAAGCTTTCTTT.

This clonotype has ten or more counts. This rearrangement joins TRBV6-2 or TRBV6-3 to TRBJ2-2; tentative D call: TRBD2 (5 bases). The CDR3 is 12 amino acids. In germline, CDR1 is MNHEY, CDR2 SVGEGT. V lost 7 bases to trimming and J lost 7 bases, with 10 bases between them. The CDR3 protein is CASTEGHGELFF. The CDR3 DNA reads TGTGCCAGCACCGAGGGCCACGGGGAGCTGTTTTTT.

This clonotype was observed at least ten times. The chain is built from TRBV2 and TRBJ2-1, with 11 bases aligning to TRBD2. The V segment lost 6 bases and the J segment 6 bases; nucleotides outside the gene matches: 1. This CDR3 contains 13 residues. Germline-derived CDR1 and CDR2 are SNHLY and FYNNEI. Here the CDR3 DNA reads TGTGCCAGCAGAACTAGCGGGGGCAATGAGCAGTTCTTC. Its protein is CASRTSGGNEQFF. The full variable domain, in which reference TRBV2 and TRBJ2-1 provide the parts outside the CDR3, is EPEVTQTPSHQVTQMGQEVILRCVPISNHLYFYWYRQILGQKVEFLVSFYNNEISEKSEIFDDQFSVERPDGSNFTLKIRSTKLEDSAMYFCASRTSGGNEQFFGPGTRLTVL.

The chain carries TRBV4-1 and TRBJ2-7; a possible D gene is TRBD1 (5 bases). CDR3 size: 16 residues. The germline gives CDR1 MGHRA, CDR2 YSYEKL. The V end lost 4 bases, the J end lost 3 bases, and 19 bases lay between the germline ends. In DNA, the CDR3 is TGCGCCAGCAGCCCCCTTCAGGGTTGGCTACACTACGAGCAGTACTTC. It encodes CASSPLQGWLHYEQYF.

This clonotype was recorded many times. V usage is TRBV7-8 and J usage is TRBJ2-3; TRBD1 matches at 9 bases. CDR3 length: 16 residues. J was trimmed by 5 bases and V by 4 bases; bases with no gene match: 10. Germline V gives CDR1 SGHVS, CDR2 FQNEAQ. This CDR3 reads CASSWGQGKRQDTQYF. CDR3 in DNA: TGTGCCAGCAGCTGGGGACAGGGTAAAAGACAAGATACGCAGTATTTT.

With respect to this clonotype: The junction and the germline gene differ at one end; a read error may be behind it. The gene calls are TRBV7-9 and TRBJ1-1, with D possibly matching TRBD1 (5 bases). Germline-derived CDR1 and CDR2 are SEHNR and FQNEAQ (reference sequence). The CDR3 is 14 amino acids. As DNA, the CDR3 is TGTACCAGCAGCGCCCCGGGGGGAATCACTGAAGCTTTCTTT. Translated, it gives CTSSAPGGITEAFF.

The chain carries TRBV28 and TRBJ1-5, with TRBD1 matching 9 bases. J lost 2 bases, V lost 8 bases, and 1 base had no gene match. This CDR3 contains 13 residues. Germline V gene data show CDR1 as MDHEN and CDR2 as SYDVKM. CDR3 protein: CASRTGGNQPQHF. The DNA of the CDR3 is TGTGCCAGCCGGACAGGGGGCAATCAGCCCCAGCATTTT.

This clonotype was counted at least ten times. J is TRBJ2-4 and V is TRBV7-2, with D perhaps TRBD2 (6 bases). The V gene lost 1 base and the J gene lost 9 bases, with 10 bases spanning the gap. Germline V lookup: CDR1 SGHTA, CDR2 FQGNSA. The CDR3 is made up of 13 amino acids. CDR3 amino acids: CASSLGSGSIQYF. In DNA form, the CDR3 reads TGTGCCAGCAGCTTAGGTAGCGGTAGCATTCAGTACTTC.

Many counts were recorded for this clonotype. CDR3 DNA sequence: TGTGCCAGCACCTCAGACGGTCCTTATGGCTACACCTTC. It codes for CASTSDGPYGYTF. The rearrangement uses TRBV28 and TRBJ1-2; D ambiguous. The V gene's germline CDR1 is MDHEN and CDR2 SYDVKM. Trimming took 7 bases from V and 5 from J, leaving 14 bases between them. The CDR3 loop spans 13 amino acids.